This record concerns one TCR beta chain sequence. CDR3 size: 14 residues. Per germline, CDR1 SGDLS and CDR2 YYNGEE. Unmatched junction bases numbered 1, after V lost 3 bases and J lost 7 bases. This specimen comes from a study of blood T cell repertoires in COVID-19. Overall study: T cells, B-cell-depleted T cells, or PBMCs supplied cDNA or gDNA.

In the original analysis: Amplifying reference gene primers gave estimates of nucleated cell counts. Profiled with immunoSEQ multiplex PCR; TCRdb holds only in-frame clones, not every one. Clonal size and the V and J genes are those of that table, whereas D and trimming came from the DNA. The sample has about 220,000 clones, around nine tenths seen once. The study assigned cohorts using participant-reported clinical history. The chain carries TRBV9 and TRBJ2-1, with 13 bases lining up with TRBD2. Specimen: PBMCs or T cells enriched from blood (not recorded which). The clonotype was recovered from a woman aged 50 to 65 with acute COVID-19. DNA for the CDR3: TGTGCCAGCAGCGCGGGACTAGCGGGGAATGAGCAGTTCTTC. Translation gives CASSAGLAGNEQFF. Using reference TRBV9 and TRBJ2-1 for the parts outside the CDR3, the full variable domain is DSGVTQTPKHLITATGQRVTLRCSPRSGDLSVYWYQQSLDQGLQFLIQYYNGEERAKGNILERFSAQQFPDLHSELNLSSLELGDSALYFCASSAGLAGNEQFFGPGTRLTVL.